This T cell receptor (beta chain) comes out of a study of vaccination effects on CD4 cells after COVID-19. For the study at large: Participants were given two doses of BNT162b2 or mRNA-1273 vaccine. Samples came from a couple of convalescent patients 16 days and one week before vaccination. Regarding the study as a whole: Vaccine- and infection-induced clones showed marked clonal contraction late following vaccination.

The V end lost 1 base, the J end lost 6 bases, and 13 bases lay between the germline ends. This CDR3 is built from 14 residues. Germline-derived CDR1 and CDR2 are SGDLS and YYNGEE. Under the ViraFEST assay, PBMC were stimulated with viral peptide pools so that antigen-specific CD4+ T cells expanded. Sequencing was performed afterwards. The culture ran for about 11 days, and then CD4+ T cells were isolated. SARS-CoV-2 infected the person between March and December 2020, as confirmed by PCR. Half of the medium was exchanged for IL-2 medium on both days 3 and 7. The repertoire was sequenced with immunoSEQ multiplex PCR; TCRdb's copy has only in-frame clones and lacks some. The sample shows about 45,000 clones, under 80% of them seen only once. As to this clone: Its matching antigen is unknown.

This receptor was taken from a human donor who had a prior SARS-CoV-2 infection. The gene calls are TRBV9 and TRBJ1-1, with D hard to call. Source: CD4+ T cells from PBMCs cultured with a peptide pool, taken before COVID-19 vaccination. The CDR3 nucleotides are TGTGCCAGCAGCGTAATAATGGAGGCGTCTGAAGCTTTCTTT. Amino acid sequence: CASSVIMEASEAFF.